This note documents a single T cell receptor beta chain sequence. Its antigen is unknown. V lost 4 bases and J lost 0, with 12 bases in between. CDR1 is GTSNPN and CDR2 is SVGIG in the germline V gene (reference sequence). The CDR3 has 15 amino acids. This entry is derived from a study of radiation and T cells in renal cell carcinoma. Looking at the study overall: Nephrectomy followed 15 Gy stereotactic body radiation by 4 weeks. General study points: In blood, top tumor clones expanded by 2 weeks, shrinking by 4. Pretreatment tumor biopsies were lacking, so baseline clonotypes are unknown.

As to time point: blood 2 weeks post-SBRT. Sample treatment: 15 Gy SBRT to primary tumor, nephrectomy 4 weeks later. The patient's renal cell carcinoma had clear cell pathology. Here immunoSEQ multiplex PCR was the method, and the copy in TCRdb shows in-frame clones only, minus some. The sample lists about 49,000 clones, approximately 80% occurring once. Sample: blood, taken from a patient whose treatment included radiotherapy and nephrectomy. The clonotype originates from a woman in her 70s with renal cell carcinoma. The rearrangement joins TRBV30 to TRBJ2-2, with D perhaps TRBD2 (5 bases). CDR3 region: CAWNFGKTNTGELFF. For the CDR3, the DNA is TGTGCCTGGAATTTCGGGAAAACGAACACCGGGGAGCTGTTTTTT.